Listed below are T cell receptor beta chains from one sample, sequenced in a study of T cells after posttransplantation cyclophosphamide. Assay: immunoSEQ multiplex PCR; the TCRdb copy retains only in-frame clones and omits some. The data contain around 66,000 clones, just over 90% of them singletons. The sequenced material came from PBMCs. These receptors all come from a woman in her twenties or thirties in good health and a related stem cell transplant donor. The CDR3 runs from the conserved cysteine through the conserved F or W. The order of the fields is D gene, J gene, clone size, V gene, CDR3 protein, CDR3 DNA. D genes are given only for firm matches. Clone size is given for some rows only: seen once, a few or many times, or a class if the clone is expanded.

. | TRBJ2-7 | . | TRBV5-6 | CASSPRGSFLYEQYF | TGTGCCAGCAGCCCTCGTGGGTCCTTCCTCTACGAGCAGTACTTC
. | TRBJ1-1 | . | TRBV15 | CATSREGYTEAFF | TGTGCCACCAGCAGAGAGGGATACACTGAAGCTTTCTTT
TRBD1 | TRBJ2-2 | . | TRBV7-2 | CASSLRQGTDTGELFF | TGTGCCAGCAGCCTCAGACAGGGGACGGACACCGGGGAGCTGTTTTTT
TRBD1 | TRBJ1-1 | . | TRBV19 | CASSPQGGTEAFF | TGTGCCAGTAGTCCCCAGGGGGGGACTGAAGCTTTCTTT
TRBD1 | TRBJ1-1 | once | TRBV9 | CASSTGTGWNTEAFF | TGTGCCAGCAGCACCGGGACAGGGTGGAACACTGAAGCTTTCTTT
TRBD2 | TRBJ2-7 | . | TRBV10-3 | CAISDPGRVGSEQYF | TGTGCCATCAGTGATCCAGGGAGGGTAGGGAGTGAGCAGTACTTC
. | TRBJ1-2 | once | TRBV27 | CASSLSAIRNYGYTF | TGTGCCAGCAGTTTATCTGCCATCCGAAACTATGGCTACACCTTC
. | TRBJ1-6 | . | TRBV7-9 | CASSLRGGLGYSPLHF | TGTGCCAGCAGCTTGAGGGGCGGACTGGGTTACTCACCCCTCCACTTT
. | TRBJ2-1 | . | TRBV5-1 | CASSSAVASYNEQFF | TGCGCCAGCAGCTCGGCGGTAGCCTCCTACAATGAGCAGTTCTTC
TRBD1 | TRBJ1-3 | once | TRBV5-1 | CASSLEPIGTGGMVWGNTIYF | TGCGCCAGCAGCTTGGAACCGATTGGGACAGGGGGCATGGTTTGGGGAAACACCATATATTTT
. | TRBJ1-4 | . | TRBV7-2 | CASSLGLGSGEKLFF | TGTGCCAGCAGCTTAGGACTGGGTAGTGGTGAAAAACTGTTTTTT
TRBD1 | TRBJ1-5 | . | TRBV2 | CASSDRGRNQPQHF | TGTGCCAGCAGTGACAGGGGGCGAAATCAGCCCCAGCATTTT
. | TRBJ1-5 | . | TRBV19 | CASRGLVDQPQHF | TGTGCCAGTAGGGGCCTTGTCGATCAGCCCCAGCATTTT
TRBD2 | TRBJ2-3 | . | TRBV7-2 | CASSLLADLSTDTQYF | TGTGCCAGCAGCCTACTAGCGGACCTTAGCACAGATACGCAGTATTTT
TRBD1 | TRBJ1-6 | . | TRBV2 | CASSGDSLGYSPLHF | TGTGCCAGCAGCGGGGACAGCCTCGGGTATTCACCCCTCCACTTT
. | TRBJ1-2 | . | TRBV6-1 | CASSESFGLYGYTF | TGTGCCAGCAGTGAGTCCTTTGGACTCTATGGCTACACCTTC
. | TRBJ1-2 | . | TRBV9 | CASSVVGVVGVSGYTF | TGTGCCAGCAGCGTAGTGGGGGTGGTAGGGGTCAGTGGCTACACCTTC
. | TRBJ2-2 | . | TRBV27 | CASSLGNTGELFF | TGTGCCAGCAGTTTAGGGAACACCGGGGAGCTGTTTTTT
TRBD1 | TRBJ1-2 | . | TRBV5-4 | CASSGTGGLNYGYTF | TGTGCCAGCAGCGGCACAGGGGGCCTTAACTATGGCTACACCTTC
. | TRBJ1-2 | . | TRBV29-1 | CSGRPGEGYGYTF | TGCAGCGGTCGACCGGGCGAAGGTTATGGCTACACCTTC
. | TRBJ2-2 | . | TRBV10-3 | CAISGRSPNTGELFF | TGTGCCATCAGTGGGCGGAGCCCGAACACCGGGGAGCTGTTTTTT
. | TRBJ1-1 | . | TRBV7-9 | CASSLAYQLNTEAFF | TGTGCCAGCAGCTTAGCCTATCAGCTGAACACTGAAGCTTTCTTT
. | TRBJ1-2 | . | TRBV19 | CASSGMGPLNYGYTF | TGTGCCAGTAGTGGGATGGGACCGCTTAACTATGGCTACACCTTC
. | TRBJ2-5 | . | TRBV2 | CASGRGNPQETQYF | TGTGCCAGCGGAAGGGGGAACCCCCAAGAGACCCAGTACTTC
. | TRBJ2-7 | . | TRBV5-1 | CASSSSNVLYEQYF | TGCGCCAGCAGCTCATCTAATGTCCTCTACGAGCAGTACTTC
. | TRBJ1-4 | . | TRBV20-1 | CSARTVEKLFF | TGCAGTGCGCGGACAGTGGAAAAACTGTTTTTT
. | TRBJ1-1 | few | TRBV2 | CASSEAGAAMNTEAFF | TGTGCCAGCAGTGAAGCCGGAGCAGCCATGAACACTGAAGCTTTCTTT
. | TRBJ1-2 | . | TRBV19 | CASNPLRETDGYTF | TGTGCCAGTAACCCTCTCAGGGAGACCGATGGCTACACCTTC
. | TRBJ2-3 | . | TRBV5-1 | CASSLEATGKTDTQYF | TGCGCCAGCAGCTTGGAGGCCACAGGGAAAACAGATACGCAGTATTTT
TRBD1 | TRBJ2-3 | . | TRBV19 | CASKATGYKFIDTQYF | TGTGCCAGTAAAGCGACAGGGTATAAGTTCATCGATACGCAGTATTTT
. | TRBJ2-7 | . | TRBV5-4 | CASSLKGSYEQYF | TGTGCCAGCAGCTTGAAGGGTTCCTACGAGCAGTACTTC
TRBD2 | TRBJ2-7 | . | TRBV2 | CASSGSGGGRASYEQYF | TGTGCCAGCAGCGGGAGCGGGGGGGGCCGCGCCTCCTACGAGCAGTACTTC
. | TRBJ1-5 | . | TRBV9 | CASSVGGSGNQPQHF | TGTGCCAGCAGCGTAGGGGGTTCTGGCAATCAGCCCCAGCATTTT
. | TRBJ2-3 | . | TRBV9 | CASSPPGGSTDTQYF | TGTGCCAGCAGCCCTCCCGGGGGTAGCACAGATACGCAGTATTTT
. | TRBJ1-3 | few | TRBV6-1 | CASSELLQFSGNTIYF | TGTGCCAGCAGTGAATTGTTACAGTTCTCTGGAAACACCATATATTTT
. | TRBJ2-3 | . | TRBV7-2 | CASSLVGTDTQYF | TGTGCCAGCAGCTTAGTGGGCACAGATACGCAGTATTTT